What follows describes a single T cell receptor beta chain. These data come from a study of blood T cell repertoires in COVID-19. Turning to the study itself: Sites in the United States, Italy and Spain provided acute and convalescent COVID-19 samples.

Trimming shortened V by 0 bases and J by 3 bases, and 12 bases separated the two germline ends. Looked up from germline, CDR1 is SQVTM and CDR2 is ANQGSEA. The length of the CDR3 is 14 residues. In the original analysis: By means of reference gene primer amplification, nucleated cell counts were estimated. Only in-frame clones appear in the TCRdb table, and some are missing; sequencing was by immunoSEQ multiplex PCR. Clone size and V and J calls were adopted from that table, with D and trimming inferred from the DNA. The profile shows roughly 50,000 clones, 90% of them singletons. This sequence originates from a man over 45 with acute or convalescent COVID-19. The specimen sequenced was peripheral blood. This chain links TRBV29-1 with TRBJ2-7, with D hard to call. The DNA of the CDR3 is TGCAGCGTTGAAGATCGGAACAGAAGCTACGAGCAGTACTTC. This translates into CSVEDRNRSYEQYF.